Below, one T cell receptor (beta chain) is given with its context. This clone's antigen is unknown. Base qualities were left out, and no much larger clone turns up one base away. The data were obtained in a study of T-cell memory formation after mild COVID-19 (dated by TCRdb to the early 2020s). With respect to the entire study: TCR sequence clusters from the two donors were largely donor specific. Longitudinal TCRalpha and TCRbeta repertoire sequencing tracked T-cell clones expanding and contracting after mild COVID-19 in a couple of donors. The cohort comprised two young, previously healthy adult volunteers, one female and one male. Overall study outcomes, separate from this receptor: Balanced CD4/CD8 phenotypes were observed for clones contracting from day 15 to 85, whereas a bias towards CD4+ was observed for a second wave of clones expanding from day 15 to 37. SARS-CoV-2 specificity of the second-wave clones peaking on day 37 was not confirmed. The detection of some responding clones in pre-infection memory suggests that pre-existing cross-reactive memory T cells joined the SARS-CoV-2 response. Only a couple of mild cases were covered by the study, and larger cohorts that include severe cases with pre-infection samples were considered necessary. Contracting CD4+ clones turned up mainly in the CM and EM memory subsets, whereas EMRA was where CD8+ clones were enriched.

Ficoll-Paque density gradient centrifugation was used to isolate PBMCs. Trimming takes 8 bases from V and 2 bases from J, and the germline ends sit 9 bases apart. The germline V gene specifies SGHRS as CDR1 and YFSETQ as CDR2. From the cysteine through the phenylalanine, the CDR3 covers 12 amino acids. CDR3 DNA is the only sequence kept; it has 36 bases, read in frame from the first base. Data came from an Illumina NovaSeq 6000. Using 5'RACE with constant-segment primers, TCRalpha and TCRbeta cDNA libraries were constructed, with sample barcodes and unique molecular identifiers added in the process. Trizol reagent was used to extract RNA from every sample. Libraries were amplified in two PCR steps, with a second sample barcode and Illumina TruSeq adapters added in the second step. Sequencing of libraries was performed on an Illumina NovaSeq with 2 x 150 bp paired-end reads. The paper's data handling went like this. Reads were demultiplexed and collapsed into UMI-guided consensus sequences with migec v1.2.7. Using mixcr v2.1.11, UMI consensuses were aligned to TRA and TRB V and J templates and then assembled into clonotypes. A clonotype was counted as expanded or contracted only when both edgeR and NoisET called the clonotype significant, with the noise models trained on biological replicates. edgeR calls used a false discovery rate-adjusted p below 0.01 and a log2 fold-change threshold of 1. As an exploratory analysis of dynamics, max-normalized trajectories of the 1000 most abundant clonotypes were examined by PCA with hierarchical clustering. Separately sequenced CD4+ and CD8+ repertoires were used to assign a CD4 or CD8 phenotype to each responding clone. TCRdb trimmed the raw reads at Q25, called clones with MiXCR and kept productive beta chains. Rows with a matching CDR3 protein are joined into one entry that keeps the most common DNA and genes. Clone size and V and J calls follow TCRdb, not the original study. The sample yields approximately 60,000 distinct CDR3 sequences; more than 8% were counted once. The top ten clonotypes cover 0.9% to 1.5% of the sample.

The specimen was PBMCs or a T cell subset sorted from them (not recorded which). This receptor was obtained from a man younger than 35 who had mild COVID-19 (a few samples of this study predate the infection). The sample titles of this study are shuffled in the database, so cell type and time point are left out; the donor was told from shared clones. Recombination connected TRBV5-1 to TRBJ2-3, with TRBD2 as a weak D call on 5 bases. The sequenced DNA: TGCGCCAGTGGACTTGACACAGATACGCAGTATTTT. Protein translation: CASGLDTDTQYF.